A selection of T cell receptor beta chains follows, all from one sample in a study of blood T cell repertoires in COVID-19. TCRdb keeps only in-frame clones here, not all; method: immunoSEQ multiplex PCR. The sample includes approximately 89,000 clones, around 80% of them seen just once. The sample consisted of peripheral blood. The receptor set was obtained from a human donor in a cohort sampled during active COVID-19. The CDR3 runs from the conserved cysteine through the conserved F or W. The D gene is left open where the match is weak. Clone size appears in some rows only: once, few, many, or a class for an expanded clone.

J	size	D	V	CDR3	DNA
TRBJ2-7	.	TRBD2	TRBV2	CASAGTSGSGQYF	TGTGCCAGCGCCGGGACTAGCGGGAGTGGTCAGTACTTC
TRBJ2-2	.	TRBD2	TRBV7-8	CASSSRSGTSGTPSAGELFF	TGTGCCAGCAGCTCCCGGTCGGGGACTAGCGGGACCCCCAGCGCCGGGGAGCTGTTTTTT
TRBJ2-4	.	TRBD1	TRBV5-1	CASSLSTGKDIQYF	TGCGCCAGCAGCTTGTCGACAGGGAAGGACATTCAGTACTTC
TRBJ2-2	few	TRBD1	TRBV19	CASSNRDRANTGELFF	TGTGCCAGTAGTAACCGGGACAGGGCGAACACCGGGGAGCTGTTTTTT
TRBJ1-4	few	TRBD1	TRBV19	CAIPTGCEKLFF	TGTGCCATCCCGACAGGGTGCGAAAAACTGTTTTTT
TRBJ1-6	few	.	TRBV5-5	CASSYTGLYSPLHF	TGTGCCAGCAGCTACACAGGGCTCTATTCACCCCTCCACTTT
TRBJ1-2	.	TRBD1	TRBV4-1	CASSQGPLDRGKFSGYTF	TGCGCCAGCAGCCAAGGGCCCTTAGACAGGGGGAAATTTAGCGGCTACACCTTC
TRBJ2-3	.	TRBD1	TRBV18	CASSPTRQGARADTQYF	TGTGCCAGCTCACCGACCCGACAGGGGGCAAGGGCAGATACGCAGTATTTT
TRBJ2-7	.	TRBD2	TRBV5-1	CASSQLTSGTYEQYF	TGCGCCAGCAGCCAACTGACTAGCGGGACCTACGAGCAGTACTTC
TRBJ2-1	once	TRBD2	TRBV7-2	CASSLAAGGYNEQFF	TGTGCCAGCAGCTTAGCAGCGGGAGGCTACAATGAGCAGTTCTTC
TRBJ2-7	.	.	TRBV18	CASSPSPGGSYEQYF	TGTGCCAGCTCACCATCCCCCGGGGGCTCCTACGAGCAGTACTTC
TRBJ2-1	.	TRBD2	TRBV4-2	CASSQRNTPSGARNEQFF	TGTGCCAGCAGCCAACGAAACACCCCTAGCGGGGCCCGTAATGAGCAGTTCTTC
TRBJ2-7	.	TRBD1	TRBV12-3/TRBV12-4	CASSLGTGYEQYF	TGTGCCAGCAGTTTAGGGACAGGCTACGAGCAGTACTTC
TRBJ2-7	.	.	TRBV7-8	CASSSRRGSYEQYF	TGTGCCAGCAGCTCAAGGCGGGGCTCCTACGAGCAGTACTTC
TRBJ1-1	.	.	TRBV18	CASSRPGTNTEAFF	TGTGCCAGCTCGCGACCCGGGACAAACACTGAAGCTTTCTTT
TRBJ2-6	.	.	TRBV19	CASSTTGGAHSGANVLTF	TGTGCCAGTAGTACCACAGGGGGGGCACACTCTGGGGCCAACGTCCTGACTTTC
TRBJ2-6	.	TRBD1	TRBV10-3	CAISTGDSAGANVLTF	TGTGCCATTAGTACAGGGGATTCCGCTGGGGCCAACGTCCTGACTTTC
TRBJ1-2	.	TRBD1	TRBV7-2	CASSLYAGGDYGYTF	TGTGCCAGCAGCTTATATGCAGGGGGCGACTATGGCTACACCTTC
TRBJ1-3	.	.	TRBV3-1/TRBV3-2	CASSPGQGNTIYF	TGTGCCAGCAGCCCCGGACAGGGAAACACCATATATTTT
TRBJ1-3	.	.	TRBV10-3	CAISESLAGISGNTIYF	TGTGCCATCAGTGAGTCGTTGGCAGGGATCTCTGGAAACACCATATATTTT
TRBJ1-4	few	.	TRBV24-1	CATTTFTDFGTNEKLFF	TGTGCCACCACCACATTCACCGACTTTGGGACTAATGAAAAACTGTTTTTT
TRBJ1-2	once	.	TRBV28	CASSSVRKTQNNYGYTF	TGTGCCAGCAGTTCGGTTCGTAAGACTCAGAATAACTATGGCTACACCTTC
TRBJ1-5	.	.	TRBV12-3/TRBV12-4	CASSFLSGPQHF	TGTGCCAGCAGTTTTCTTTCGGGGCCCCAGCATTTT